These 21 T cell receptor beta chains came from one sample sequenced in a study of cytomegalovirus exposure and HLA in healthy donors. The PCR employed 60 Vbeta primers together with 13 Jbeta primers. Clones were read by immunoSEQ multiplex PCR, and TCRdb kept only the in-frame ones, dropping some. This sample has about 150,000 clones; around 80% occur once, and the top ten carry 1.3% to 1.5%. The sample taken for sequencing was PBMCs. Every receptor here comes from a man between 18 and 29 years old in good health and CMV-seronegative.

The chain has TRBV15 and TRBJ2-7; 10 bases map to TRBD1. CDR1 and CDR2 (germline): LNHNV, YYDKDF (reference sequence). The trim removed 1 base at V and 7 bases at J, leaving 4 bases unmatched. The CDR3 covers 14 residues. CDR3 in amino acids: CATSRGQGAGEQYF. CDR3 nucleotides: TGTGCCACCAGCAGAGGACAGGGGGCGGGGGAGCAGTACTTC.

The chain carries TRBV19 and TRBJ1-4, with D uncertain. Germline CDR1 is LNHDA and CDR2 is SQIVND (reference sequence). V was trimmed by 7 bases and J by 4 bases, leaving 10 bases between them. This CDR3 region has 13 residues. DNA for the CDR3: TGTGCCAGTAATCCAGCGCTTAATGAAAAACTGTTTTTT. Translating it yields CASNPALNEKLFF. Based on the CDR3 plus reference TRBV19 and TRBJ1-4, the full variable domain is DGGITQSPKYLFRKEGQNVTLSCEQNLNHDAMYWYRQDPGQGLRLIYYSQIVNDFQKGDIAEGYSVSREKKESFPLTVTSAQKNPTAFYLCASNPALNEKLFFGSGTQLSVL.

The chain has TRBV9 and TRBJ2-7, with D maybe TRBD2 (6 bases). CDR3 length: 14 residues. The germline V and J ends were trimmed by 2 bases and 6 bases, with 15 bases remaining between them. Germline CDR1 reads SGDLS; CDR2 reads YYNGEE. For the CDR3, the DNA is TGTGCCAGCAGCGTCGCCAGCATCGGGGGCGAGCAGTACTTC. Translation: CASSVASIGGEQYF.

CDR3: CASSLVASGRYEQYF. The DNA of the CDR3 is TGTGCCAGCAGCTTAGTGGCTAGCGGCCGGTACGAGCAGTACTTC. The chain recombines TRBV7-9 with TRBJ2-7; 7 bases fit TRBD2. This CDR3 contains 15 residues. V lost 1 base, J lost 4 bases, and 7 bases stayed unmatched. Germline V lookup: CDR1 SEHNR, CDR2 FQNEAQ (reference sequence).

The chain is built from TRBV7-9 and TRBJ2-1; 13 bases line up with TRBD2. CDR1 and CDR2 (germline): SEHNR, FQNEAQ (reference sequence). This CDR3 spans 17 amino acids. Unmatched junction bases numbered 3, after V lost 3 bases and J lost 1 base. Here the CDR3 DNA reads TGTGCCAGCAGCTTCGGACTAGCGGGAGAGTCCTACAATGAGCAGTTCTTC. It codes for CASSFGLAGESYNEQFF.

Remarks on this clone: A junction end diverges from the germline sequence, so it may reflect a read error. The chain couples TRBV7-9 to TRBJ2-7, with 8 bases that match TRBD2. Germline V lookup: CDR1 SEHNR, CDR2 FQNEAQ (reference sequence). The CDR3 totals 15 residues. The CDR3 DNA reads TGTTCCAGCAGCGACTCAGCGGGAGTTGGGCTCGAGCAGTACTTC. This translates into CSSSDSAGVGLEQYF.

A word on this clone: This sample includes further DNA sequences coding for the same CDR3. The V and J genes are TRBV5-1 and TRBJ1-5; the D gene is possibly TRBD1 (5 bases). Trimming stripped 7 bases from V and 2 bases from J, with 13 bases between. Per germline, CDR1 SGHRS and CDR2 YFSETQ. CDR3 length: 14 residues. For the CDR3, the DNA is TGCGCCAGCCCTACAGGAAGCGGCAATCAGCCCCAGCATTTT. This sequence encodes CASPTGSGNQPQHF.

This clone was found a few times. The chain combines TRBV7-9 with TRBJ1-2; no clear D gene. The CDR3 runs 17 residues. V lost 6 bases, J lost 4 bases, and 24 bases lay in between. In germline, CDR1 is SEHNR, CDR2 FQNEAQ (reference sequence). The CDR3 coding sequence is TGTGCCAGCAGTCTGAGAGGCCGGGTGTCGGGGAGCTATGGCTACACCTTC. Encoded protein: CASSLRGRVSGSYGYTF.

The rearrangement joins TRBV5-1 to TRBJ1-2; TRBD1 might be the D (5 bases). The CDR3 sequence is 15 residues long. Trimming removed 3 bases from V and 8 bases from J, with 20 bases in between. Germline V gene lookup returns CDR1 SGHRS and CDR2 YFSETQ. In nucleotides, the CDR3 is TGCGCCAGCAGCTCCAAGGGGAACTCCGATAGAGGCTACACCTTC. It translates to CASSSKGNSDRGYTF.

The chain has TRBV4-1 and TRBJ2-5; D uncertain. The germline CDR1 and CDR2 sequences are MGHRA and YSYEKL. V dropped 4 bases and J dropped 5 bases, with 11 bases sitting between them. This CDR3 is 13 amino acids long. The CDR3 DNA follows: TGCGCCAGCAGCCTGGGCCTCCGGGAGACCCAGTACTTC. It translates to CASSLGLRETQYF.

This clone was observed a single time. The chain is built from TRBV6-6 and TRBJ2-3, with D perhaps TRBD2 (5 bases). Trimming stripped 2 bases from V and 6 bases from J, with 12 bases between. From germline, CDR1 is MNHNY and CDR2 SVGAGI (reference sequence). This CDR3 spans 14 amino acids. The CDR3 loop is CASSYSARADTQYF. CDR3 nucleotide sequence: TGTGCCAGCAGTTACAGCGCGAGGGCGGATACGCAGTATTTT.

V and J are TRBV9 and TRBJ1-5, with 8 bases fitting TRBD1. The length of the CDR3 is 15 residues. Germline V gene data show CDR1 as SGDLS and CDR2 as YYNGEE. V gave up 4 bases and J gave up 6 bases; unmatched junction bases: 9. The CDR3 DNA follows: TGTGCCAGCAGCACGGAGACAGGGGCAGGTCAGCCCCAGCATTTT. Translation: CASSTETGAGQPQHF.

This rearrangement joins TRBV10-1 to TRBJ1-5; D possibly corresponds to TRBD1 (5 bases). The germline V gene encodes CDR1 WNHNN and CDR2 SYGVQD (reference sequence). Between the trimmed V and J ends, which lost 5 bases and 6 bases, there was a span of 11 bases. CDR3 size: 13 residues. The DNA for the CDR3 is TGCGCCAGCAGTCCCAGGGAGGGTCAGCCCCAGCATTTT. This codes for CASSPREGQPQHF.

This clone was seen a few times. Distinct nucleotide sequences in the sample also encode this CDR3. This sequence joins TRBV6-5 and TRBJ2-3; D is perhaps TRBD2 (6 bases). V lost 2 bases and J lost 0, with 6 bases in between. CDR3 size: 14 residues. From germline, CDR1 is MNHEY and CDR2 SVGAGI. CDR3 nucleotides: TGTGCCAGCAGTTACAGCGGGAGCACAGATACGCAGTATTTT. It encodes CASSYSGSTDTQYF.

The chain couples TRBV15 to TRBJ2-3; TRBD2 matches 12 bases. The CDR3 contains 17 residues. With 0 bases clipped from V and 3 bases from J, the junction kept 4 bases outside the gene matches. CDR1 is LNHNV and CDR2 is YYDKDF in the germline V gene (reference sequence). Written as DNA, the CDR3 is TGTGCCACCAGCAGAGAATGGACTAGCGGGATAACAGATACGCAGTATTTT. Its protein is CATSREWTSGITDTQYF.

The chain's CDR3 is CSVAVADRGLEYGYTF. The CDR3 DNA follows: TGCAGCGTTGCGGTTGCGGACAGGGGGTTAGAGTATGGCTACACCTTC. The V gene is TRBV29-1, the J gene TRBJ1-2, with TRBD1 matching 10 bases. Looked up from germline, CDR1 is SQVTM and CDR2 is ANQGSEA. The CDR3 runs 16 residues. Losses at the gene ends were 4 bases for V and 5 bases for J; bases not matched to a gene: 13.

The J gene is TRBJ2-3, the V gene TRBV27; D is possibly TRBD2 (6 bases). Trimming stripped 5 bases from V and 3 bases from J, with 18 bases between. Germline V gene lookup returns CDR1 MNHEY and CDR2 SMNVEV (reference sequence). The CDR3 is 16 residues long. CDR3 coding DNA: TGTGCCAGCAGTCACCTGGGACTTTCCCTGACAGATACGCAGTATTTT. Protein: CASSHLGLSLTDTQYF.

This chain uses TRBV18 with TRBJ2-5, with 10 bases lining up with TRBD1. With 4 bases clipped from V and 4 bases from J, the junction kept 6 bases outside the gene matches. CDR3 length equals 15 residues. The germline CDR1 and CDR2 sequences are KGHSH and LQKENI. Here the CDR3 DNA reads TGTGCCAGCTCACGCCGGGACAGGGGTGGAGAGACCCAGTACTTC. Protein: CASSRRDRGGETQYF.

In its sample, this clone was seen a few times. For the CDR3, the DNA is TGTGCCAGCAGCTTGGCCGGGGGTGGTAATTCACCCCTCCACTTT. Its translation is CASSLAGGGNSPLHF. The rearrangement joins TRBV5-4 to TRBJ1-6; possibly TRBD1 for D (5 bases). The V end lost 0 bases, the J end lost 6 bases, and 10 bases lay between the germline ends. This CDR3 is 15 amino acids long. Germline V gene lookup returns CDR1 SGHNT and CDR2 YYREEE (reference sequence).

The V call is TRBV5-1, the J call TRBJ2-1; 8 bases are a match to TRBD1. CDR1 is SGHRS and CDR2 is YFSETQ in the germline V gene. This CDR3 has 15 residues. J lost 1 base, V lost 2 bases, and 2 bases had no gene match. The CDR3 protein is CASSFTGGSYNEQFF. DNA of the CDR3: TGCGCCAGCAGCTTTACAGGGGGTTCCTACAATGAGCAGTTCTTC.

This clone was observed a few times. V is TRBV18 and J is TRBJ2-7, with TRBD1 as a possible D gene (6 bases). Trimming removed 6 bases from V and 7 bases from J, with 19 bases in between. The CDR3 totals 14 residues. Germline V gene lookup returns CDR1 KGHSH and CDR2 LQKENI. The CDR3 DNA is TGTGCCAGCTCGCCCGACTTGGGGGCGCGGGAGCAGTACTTC. Its translation: CASSPDLGAREQYF.